These 17 T cell receptor beta chains were all obtained from the same sample, sequenced in a study of blood T cell repertoires in COVID-19. Some clones are missing from TCRdb's copy, which holds only in-frame ones; the method was immunoSEQ multiplex PCR. Of 80,000 to 95,000 clones listed, approximately 80% were seen once; the top ten hold 30% to 35%. The sequencing sample was made of peripheral blood. These receptors all stem from a woman over 75 with active or convalescent COVID-19.

V gene TRBV28 combines with J gene TRBJ1-2; 7 bases are shared with TRBD1. This CDR3 is built from 12 residues. V was clipped by 6 bases and J by 4 bases; unmatched bases: 2. Germline V gives CDR1 MDHEN, CDR2 SYDVKM. CDR3 bases: TGTGCCAGCAGGCAGGGGGGCTATGGCTACACCTTC. Protein sequence: CASRQGGYGYTF.

The chain employs TRBV19 and TRBJ1-5, with TRBD1 as a possible D gene (5 bases). Germline V gene lookup returns CDR1 LNHDA and CDR2 SQIVND (reference sequence). The germline V and J ends were trimmed by 3 bases and 3 bases, with 15 bases remaining between them. The CDR3 consists of 16 residues. In DNA form, the CDR3 reads TGTGCCAGTAGTATCATGGGGGGGGGTTTCAATCAGCCCCAGCATTTT. It encodes CASSIMGGGFNQPQHF.

J is TRBJ1-5 and V is TRBV3-1 (or the pseudogene TRBV3-2); TRBD1 is a possible D gene (6 bases). Germline CDR1 is LGHDT and CDR2 is YNNKEL (reference sequence). The CDR3 has 16 amino acids. Trimming removed 2 bases at V and 6 bases at J, with 17 bases between. In DNA form, the CDR3 reads TGTGCCAGCAGCCAACATCCAGGGGTGGTGGGTCAGCCCCAGCATTTT. Translating it yields CASSQHPGVVGQPQHF.

This clone was picked up one time. The J gene is TRBJ2-1, the V gene TRBV7-2; 9 bases agree with TRBD1. The CDR3 loop spans 14 amino acids. Germline V gene sequence: CDR1 SGHTA, CDR2 FQGNSA. Trimming cost V 5 bases and J 8 bases; bases outside gene matches: 7. CDR3: CASSPRTGDHEQFF. The CDR3 nucleotides read TGTGCCAGCAGCCCGAGGACAGGGGATCATGAGCAGTTCTTC.

This clone was observed a single time. The CDR3 loop reads CASSFFRDRRHTDTQYF. Written as DNA, the CDR3 is TGTGCCAGCAGTTTTTTCCGGGACAGGCGACACACAGATACGCAGTATTTT. This rearrangement joins TRBV28 to TRBJ2-3; 8 bases are a match to TRBD1. The CDR3 runs 17 residues. The germline V gene has CDR1 MDHEN and CDR2 SYDVKM. V dropped 3 bases and J dropped 2; count of bases not matched to a gene: 10.

V is TRBV7-8 and J is TRBJ1-1, with D perhaps TRBD1 (6 bases). The V end was cut by 2 bases, the J end by 1 base, with 11 bases between. Germline lookup yields CDR1 SGHVS and CDR2 FQNEAQ. This CDR3 has 15 residues. CDR3 residues: CASSLFTGKNTEAFF. DNA of the CDR3: TGTGCCAGCAGCTTATTTACAGGGAAGAACACTGAAGCTTTCTTT.

In its sample, this clone is hyperexpanded (1% or more). This chain links TRBV18 with TRBJ1-2; D is ambiguous. The CDR3 is made up of 17 amino acids. V gave up 5 bases and J gave up 3 bases, with 22 bases separating them. Germline-derived CDR1 and CDR2 are KGHSH and LQKENI. CDR3 nucleotide sequence: TGTGCCAGCTCAACCTCCGACTTTACTATCCGTGACTATGGCTACACCTTC. As protein: CASSTSDFTIRDYGYTF.

V usage is TRBV5-1 and J usage is TRBJ2-2; 9 positions agree with TRBD1. The ends lost 4 bases at V and 7 bases at J; junction bases unmatched: 5. The CDR3 contains 14 residues. Germline V gives CDR1 SGHRS, CDR2 YFSETQ. CDR3 region: CASSAGQGGGELFF. In DNA form, the CDR3 reads TGCGCCAGCAGCGCGGGACAGGGCGGCGGGGAGCTGTTTTTT.

The J gene is TRBJ2-5, the V gene TRBV6-5; TRBD2 aligns across 11 bases. Germline V gene lookup returns CDR1 MNHEY and CDR2 SVGAGI. The V gene end was trimmed by 4 bases and the J gene end by 4 bases; junction bases not matched to a gene: 8. The CDR3 spans 16 residues. The CDR3 reads CASSSAFSGGGETQYF. CDR3 nucleotide sequence: TGTGCCAGCAGTTCGGCCTTTAGCGGGGGGGGAGAGACCCAGTACTTC.

This clone was picked up a small number of times. The chain has TRBV28 and TRBJ1-6; TRBD1 agrees at 8 bases. Germline CDR1 is MDHEN and CDR2 is SYDVKM. Losses at the gene ends were 5 bases for V and 0 bases for J; bases not matched to a gene: 9. The CDR3 extends over 18 amino acids. CDR3 sequence reads: CASSLPTGDPSYNSPLHF. CDR3 bases: TGTGCCAGCAGTCTTCCGACAGGGGACCCCTCCTATAATTCACCCCTCCACTTT.

The chain carries TRBV10-3 and TRBJ1-1, with a possible D match to TRBD1 (5 bases). V was pared by 0 bases and J by 7 bases, with 6 bases between. This CDR3 contains 12 residues. Germline CDR1 ENHRY, CDR2 SYGVKD. The CDR3 loop reads CAISESTDEAFF. CDR3 nucleotide sequence: TGTGCCATCAGTGAGTCGACAGATGAAGCTTTCTTT.

The CDR3 coding sequence is TGTGCCAGCAGCTTTGGGAGGTCCGCCTACGAGCAGTACTTC. Translated, it gives CASSFGRSAYEQYF. The V call is TRBV7-9, the J call TRBJ2-7; D may be TRBD2 (6 bases). This CDR3 contains 14 residues. The germline CDR1 and CDR2 sequences are SEHNR and FQNEAQ (reference sequence). Trimming cost V 3 bases and J 2 bases, with 11 bases left between them.

Only a few counts were recorded for this clone. One junction end does not reproduce the germline sequence, and a read error may be involved. V and J are TRBV2 and TRBJ2-5; 10 bases are a match to TRBD1. Germline V CDR1 and CDR2: SNHLY, FYNNEI. The CDR3 spans 10 residues. The CDR3 loop reads CGQGEETQYF. CDR3 bases: TGCGGACAGGGGGAAGAGACCCAGTACTTC.

This sequence joins TRBV5-1 and TRBJ2-7; 11 bases fit TRBD2. From germline, CDR1 is SGHRS and CDR2 YFSETQ. The V and J ends lost 4 bases and 2 bases, in that order; junction bases with no gene match: 5. This CDR3 comprises 15 residues. CDR3 sequence: CASSLGTSGTYEQYF. The CDR3 DNA sequence: TGCGCCAGCAGCCTGGGGACTAGCGGAACCTACGAGCAGTACTTC.

This sequence joins TRBV7-2 and TRBJ2-1; unclear D gene. V lost 2 bases to trimming and J lost 10 bases, with 12 bases between them. Germline CDR1 and CDR2: SGHTA and FQGNSA. This CDR3 is built from 13 residues. The CDR3 sequence is CASSLSRAEEQFF. In DNA, the CDR3 is TGTGCCAGCAGCTTATCCCGCGCTGAAGAGCAGTTCTTC.

The rearrangement links TRBV4-2 to TRBJ2-7, with D perhaps TRBD2 (6 bases). CDR1 is LGHNA and CDR2 is YNFKEQ in the germline V gene. The V end lost 0 bases, the J end lost 7 bases, and 16 bases lay between the germline ends. The CDR3 has 15 amino acids. This chain's CDR3 is CASSQDVAAPSEQYF. The CDR3 DNA reads as TGTGCCAGCAGCCAAGATGTAGCGGCCCCCTCGGAGCAGTACTTC.

The rearrangement links TRBV19 to TRBJ2-5, with D perhaps TRBD1 (5 bases). V was pared by 2 bases and J by 2 bases, with 15 bases between. This CDR3 contains 16 residues. CDR1 and CDR2 from the germline V gene are LNHDA and SQIVND (reference sequence). CDR3 in DNA: TGTGCCAGTAGTATAAGAAGGGGCAGCCCTCAAGAGACCCAGTACTTC. Protein: CASSIRRGSPQETQYF.